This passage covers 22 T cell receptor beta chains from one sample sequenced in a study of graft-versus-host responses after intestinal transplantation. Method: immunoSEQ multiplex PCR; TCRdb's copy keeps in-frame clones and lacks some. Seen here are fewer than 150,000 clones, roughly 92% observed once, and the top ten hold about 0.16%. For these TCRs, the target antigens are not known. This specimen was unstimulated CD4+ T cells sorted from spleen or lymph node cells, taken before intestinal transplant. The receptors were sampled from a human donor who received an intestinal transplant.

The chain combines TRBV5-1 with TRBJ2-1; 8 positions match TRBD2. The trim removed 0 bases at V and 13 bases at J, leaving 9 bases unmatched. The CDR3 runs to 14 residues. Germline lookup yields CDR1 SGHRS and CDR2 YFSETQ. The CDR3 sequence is CASSLEPSGGAQFF. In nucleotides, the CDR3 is TGCGCCAGCAGCTTGGAGCCAAGCGGGGGCGCACAGTTCTTC.

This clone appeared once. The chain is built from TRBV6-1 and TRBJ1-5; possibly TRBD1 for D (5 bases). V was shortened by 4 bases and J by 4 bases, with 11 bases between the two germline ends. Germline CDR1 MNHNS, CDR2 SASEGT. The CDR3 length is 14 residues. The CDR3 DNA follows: TGTGCCAGCAGTGGACAGATTACTAATCAGCCCCAGCATTTT. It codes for CASSGQITNQPQHF.

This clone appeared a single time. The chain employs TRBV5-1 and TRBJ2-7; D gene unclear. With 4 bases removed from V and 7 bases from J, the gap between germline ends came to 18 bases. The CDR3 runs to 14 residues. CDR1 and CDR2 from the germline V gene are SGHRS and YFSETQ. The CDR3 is CASSPNGPLREQYF. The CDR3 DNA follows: TGCGCCAGCAGCCCTAACGGCCCTCTACGAGAGCAGTACTTC.

The CDR3 DNA follows: TGTGCCAGCAGCCAACGACAGCCCGGGTTAATCTGCGCTGAAGCTTTCTTT. It translates to CASSQRQPGLICAEAFF. The gene calls are TRBV21-1 and TRBJ1-1; the table's D call, TRBD1, was not checked against the DNA. TRBV21-1 is tagged as a pseudogene. CDR3 length: 17 amino acids.

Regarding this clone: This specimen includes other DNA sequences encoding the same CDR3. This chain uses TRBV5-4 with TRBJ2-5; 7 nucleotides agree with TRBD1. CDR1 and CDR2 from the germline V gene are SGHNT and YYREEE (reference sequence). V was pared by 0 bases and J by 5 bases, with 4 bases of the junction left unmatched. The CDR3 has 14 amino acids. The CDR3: CASSLDDREETQYF. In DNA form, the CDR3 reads TGTGCCAGCAGCTTGGATGACAGGGAGGAGACCCAGTACTTC. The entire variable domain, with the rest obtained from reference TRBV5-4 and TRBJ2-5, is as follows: ETGVTQSPTHLIKTRGQQVTLRCSSQSGHNTVSWYQQALGQGPQFIFQYYREEENGRGNFPPRFSGLQFPNYSSELNVNALELDDSALYLCASSLDDREETQYFGPGTRLLVL.

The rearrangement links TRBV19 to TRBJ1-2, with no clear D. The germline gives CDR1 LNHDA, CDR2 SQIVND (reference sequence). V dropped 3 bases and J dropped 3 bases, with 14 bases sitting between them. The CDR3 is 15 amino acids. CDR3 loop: CASSIRVPWDYGYTF. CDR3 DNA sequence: TGTGCCAGTAGTATCCGGGTCCCTTGGGACTATGGCTACACCTTC.

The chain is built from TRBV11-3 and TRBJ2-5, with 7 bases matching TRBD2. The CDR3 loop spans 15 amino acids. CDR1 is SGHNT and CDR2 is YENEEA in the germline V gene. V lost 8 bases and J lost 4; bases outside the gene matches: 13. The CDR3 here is CASASGEGRGETQYF. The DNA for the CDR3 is TGTGCCAGCGCCAGCGGGGAGGGGCGGGGAGAGACCCAGTACTTC.

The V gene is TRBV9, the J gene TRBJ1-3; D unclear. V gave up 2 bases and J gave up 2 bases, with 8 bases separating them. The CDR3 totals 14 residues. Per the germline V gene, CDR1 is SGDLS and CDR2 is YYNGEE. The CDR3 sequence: CASSVMSTGNTIYF. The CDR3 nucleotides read TGTGCCAGCAGCGTCATGAGTACTGGAAACACCATATATTTT.

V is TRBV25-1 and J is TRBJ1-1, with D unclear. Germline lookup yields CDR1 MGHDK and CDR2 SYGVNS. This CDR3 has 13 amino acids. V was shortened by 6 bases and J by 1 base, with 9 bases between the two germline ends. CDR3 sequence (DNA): TGTGCCAGCAGGGGAGATTGGAACACTGAAGCTTTCTTT. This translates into CASRGDWNTEAFF. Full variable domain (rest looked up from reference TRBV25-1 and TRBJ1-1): EADIYQTPRYLVIGTGKKITLECSQTMGHDKMYWYQQDPGMELHLIHYSYGVNSTEKGDLSSESTVSRIRTEHFPLTLESARPSHTSQYLCASRGDWNTEAFFGQGTRLTVV.

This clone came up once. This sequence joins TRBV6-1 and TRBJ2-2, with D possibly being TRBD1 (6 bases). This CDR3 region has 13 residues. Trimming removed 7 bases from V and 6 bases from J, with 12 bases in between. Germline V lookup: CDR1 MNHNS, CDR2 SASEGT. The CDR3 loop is CASTRQVPGELFF. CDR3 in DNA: TGTGCCAGCACCCGACAGGTTCCCGGGGAGCTGTTTTTT.

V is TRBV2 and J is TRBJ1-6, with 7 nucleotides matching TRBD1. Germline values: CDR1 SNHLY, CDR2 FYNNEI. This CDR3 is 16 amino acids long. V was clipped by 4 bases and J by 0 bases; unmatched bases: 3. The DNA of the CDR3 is TGTGCCAGCAGTGTTAACAGGGGCTCCTATAATTCACCCCTCCACTTT. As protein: CASSVNRGSYNSPLHF.

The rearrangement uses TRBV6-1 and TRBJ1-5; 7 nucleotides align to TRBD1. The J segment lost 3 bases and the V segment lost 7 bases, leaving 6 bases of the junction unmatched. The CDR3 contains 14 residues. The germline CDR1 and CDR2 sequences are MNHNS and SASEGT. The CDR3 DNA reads TGTGCCAGCACAGGCACAGGGGACAATCAGCCCCAGCATTTT. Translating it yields CASTGTGDNQPQHF.

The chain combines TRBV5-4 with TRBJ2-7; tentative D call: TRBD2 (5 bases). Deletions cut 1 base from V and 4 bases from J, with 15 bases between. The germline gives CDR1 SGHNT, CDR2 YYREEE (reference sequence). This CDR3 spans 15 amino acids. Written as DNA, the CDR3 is TGTGCCAGCAGCTTGACGGCGGGTGAGGATTACGAGCAGTACTTC. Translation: CASSLTAGEDYEQYF.

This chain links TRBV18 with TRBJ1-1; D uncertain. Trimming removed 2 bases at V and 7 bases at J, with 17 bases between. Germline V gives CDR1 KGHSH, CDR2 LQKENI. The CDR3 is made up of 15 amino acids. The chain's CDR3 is CASSPGSRSIGEAFF. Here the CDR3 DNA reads TGTGCCAGCTCACCAGGCAGTAGATCCATCGGTGAAGCTTTCTTT.

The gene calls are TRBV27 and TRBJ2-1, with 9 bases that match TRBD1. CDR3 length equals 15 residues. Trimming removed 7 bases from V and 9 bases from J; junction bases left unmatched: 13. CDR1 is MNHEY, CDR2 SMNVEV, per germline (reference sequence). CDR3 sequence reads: CASTSRDRAPGEQFF. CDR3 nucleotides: TGTGCCAGCACCTCCCGGGACAGGGCCCCTGGTGAGCAGTTCTTC.

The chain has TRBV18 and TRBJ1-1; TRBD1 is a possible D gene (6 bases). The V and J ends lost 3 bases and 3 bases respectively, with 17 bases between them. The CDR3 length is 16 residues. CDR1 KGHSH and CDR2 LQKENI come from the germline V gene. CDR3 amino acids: CASSPQKQGQHTEAFF. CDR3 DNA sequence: TGTGCCAGCTCACCCCAGAAACAGGGTCAGCACACTGAAGCTTTCTTT.

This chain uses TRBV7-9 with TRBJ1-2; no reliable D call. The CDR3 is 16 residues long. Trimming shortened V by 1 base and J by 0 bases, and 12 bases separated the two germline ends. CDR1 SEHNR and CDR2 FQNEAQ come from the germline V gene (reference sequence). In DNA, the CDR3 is TGTGCCAGCAGCTTAGGCGGCTCCGGGGCTAACTATGGCTACACCTTC. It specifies CASSLGGSGANYGYTF.

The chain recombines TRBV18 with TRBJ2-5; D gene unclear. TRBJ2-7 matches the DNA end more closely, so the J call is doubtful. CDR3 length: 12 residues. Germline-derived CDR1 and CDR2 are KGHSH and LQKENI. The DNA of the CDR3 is TGTGCCAGCTCACCACTAGGATACGAGCAGTACTTC. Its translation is CASSPLGYEQYF.

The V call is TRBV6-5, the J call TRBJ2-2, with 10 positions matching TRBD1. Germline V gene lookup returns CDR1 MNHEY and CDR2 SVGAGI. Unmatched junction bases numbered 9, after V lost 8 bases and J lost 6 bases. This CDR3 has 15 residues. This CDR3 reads CASCRDRGRSGELFF. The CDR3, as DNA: TGTGCCAGCTGCCGGGACAGGGGCAGGTCCGGGGAGCTGTTTTTT.

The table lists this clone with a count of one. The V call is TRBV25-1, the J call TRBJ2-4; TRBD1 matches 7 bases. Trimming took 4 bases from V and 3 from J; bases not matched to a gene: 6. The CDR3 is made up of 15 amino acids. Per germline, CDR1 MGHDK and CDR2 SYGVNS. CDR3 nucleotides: TGTGCCAGCAGTGGAGGGGGCGCCGGCAAAAACATTCAGTACTTC. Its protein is CASSGGGAGKNIQYF.

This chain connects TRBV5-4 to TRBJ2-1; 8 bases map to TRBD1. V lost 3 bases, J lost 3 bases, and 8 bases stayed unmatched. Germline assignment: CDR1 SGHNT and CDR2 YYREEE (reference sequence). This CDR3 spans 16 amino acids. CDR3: CASSSSSGQVYNEQFF. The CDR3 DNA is TGTGCCAGCAGCTCATCCTCGGGACAGGTCTACAATGAGCAGTTCTTC.

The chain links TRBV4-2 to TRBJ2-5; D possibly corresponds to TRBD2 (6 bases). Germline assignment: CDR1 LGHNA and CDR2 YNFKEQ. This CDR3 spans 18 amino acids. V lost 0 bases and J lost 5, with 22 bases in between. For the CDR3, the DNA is TGTGCCAGCAGCCAAGAGTGGCGGTACGGGGGTGGTCAGGAGACCCAGTACTTC. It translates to CASSQEWRYGGGQETQYF.